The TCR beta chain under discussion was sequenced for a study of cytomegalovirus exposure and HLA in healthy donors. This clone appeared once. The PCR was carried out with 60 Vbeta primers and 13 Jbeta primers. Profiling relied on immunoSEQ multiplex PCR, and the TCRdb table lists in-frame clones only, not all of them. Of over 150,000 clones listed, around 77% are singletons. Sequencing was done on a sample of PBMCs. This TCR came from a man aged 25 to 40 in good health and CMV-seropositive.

For the CDR3, the DNA is TGTGCCAGCAGTTTATCTATCTCTGGAAACACCATATATTTT. It encodes CASSLSISGNTIYF. This chain connects TRBV27 to TRBJ1-3; no definite D call. V shed 0 bases and J shed 0 bases, with 3 bases lying between them. The CDR3 extends over 14 amino acids. The germline CDR1 and CDR2 sequences are MNHEY and SMNVEV (reference sequence).